This T cell receptor (beta chain) was sequenced in a study of CD8 T cells in Susac syndrome. Germline V gene lookup returns CDR1 MDHEN and CDR2 SYDVKM. This CDR3 contains 14 residues. The ends lost 6 bases at V and 7 bases at J; junction bases unmatched: 4. The authors reverse transcribed roughly 0.5 to 1 ug RNA with random hexamers. The method of amplification for TCR beta CDR3 was immunoSEQ multiplex PCR, covering 54 Vbeta and 13 Jbeta. TCRdb called the immunoSEQ multiplex PCR reads again in MiXCR, with one record for every CDR3 protein. The table records roughly 130,000 distinct CDR3 sequences, 90% to 95% of them present only once.

V gene TRBV28 combines with J gene TRBJ2-1; 12 positions match TRBD2. The receptor's source is a human donor in good health. The sequenced sample consisted of CD4+ T cells from PBMCs. CDR3 in amino acids: CASRLAGGWNEQFF. The DNA of the CDR3 is TGTGCCAGCAGACTAGCGGGAGGTTGGAATGAGCAGTTCTTC. The whole variable domain, filled in from reference TRBV28 and TRBJ2-1, reads DVKVTQSSRYLVKRTGEKVFLECVQDMDHENMFWYRQDPGLGLRLIYFSYDVKMKEKGDIPEGYSVSREKKERFSLILESASTNQTSMYLCASRLAGGWNEQFFGPGTRLTVL.